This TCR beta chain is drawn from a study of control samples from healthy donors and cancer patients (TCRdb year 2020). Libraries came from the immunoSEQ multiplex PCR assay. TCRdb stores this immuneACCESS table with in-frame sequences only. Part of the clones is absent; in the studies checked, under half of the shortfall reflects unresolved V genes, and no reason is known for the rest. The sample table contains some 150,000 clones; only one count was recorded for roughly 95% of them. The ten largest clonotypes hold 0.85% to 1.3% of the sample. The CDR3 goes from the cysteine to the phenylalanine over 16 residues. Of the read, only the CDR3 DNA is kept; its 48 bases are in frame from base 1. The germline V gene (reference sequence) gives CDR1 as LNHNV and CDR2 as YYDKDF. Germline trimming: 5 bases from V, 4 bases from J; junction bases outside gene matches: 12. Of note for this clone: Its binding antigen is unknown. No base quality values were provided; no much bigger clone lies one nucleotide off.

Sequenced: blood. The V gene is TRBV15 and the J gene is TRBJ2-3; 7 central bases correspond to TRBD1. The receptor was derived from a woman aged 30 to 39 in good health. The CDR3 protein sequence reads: CATSPQGQDSADTQYF. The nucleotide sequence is TGTGCCACCAGCCCACAGGGGCAGGATAGCGCAGATACGCAGTATTTT.